This T cell receptor beta chain emerged from a study of OX40 agonist ivuxolimab in advanced cancers. Profiling relied on immunoSEQ multiplex PCR, and the TCRdb table lists in-frame clones only, not all of them. The table records roughly 28,000 clones, about nine tenths of them present only once. The V gene end was trimmed by 1 base and the J gene end by 3 bases; junction bases not matched to a gene: 6. This CDR3 region has 15 residues. Looked up from germline, CDR1 is SGHVS and CDR2 is FNYEAQ. This clone appeared once. The sequence was obtained from an adult with an advanced solid tumor such as melanoma, head and neck, liver or kidney cancer. Sequenced material: CD4+ or CD8+ T cells sorted from blood, taken in a trial of the OX40 agonist ivuxolimab. The J gene is TRBJ2-7, the V gene TRBV7-6; 7 bases map to TRBD1. Here the CDR3 reads CASSLGSAGGYEQYF. The CDR3 region has the DNA TGTGCCAGCAGCTTAGGATCGGCAGGGGGCTACGAGCAGTACTTC. The full variable domain, in which reference TRBV7-6 and TRBJ2-7 provide the parts outside the CDR3, is GAGVSQSPRYKVTKRGQDVALRCDPISGHVSLYWYRQALGQGPEFLTYFNYEAQQDKSGLPNDRFSAERPEGSISTLTIQRTEQRDSAMYRCASSLGSAGGYEQYFGPGTRLTVT.